The subject of this entry is one T cell receptor beta chain. Its antigen remains unidentified. Regarding time point: peripheral blood 6 weeks after treatment start. This entry comes from a study of PD-L1 blockade in urothelial cancer. Across the whole study: Males with urothelial cancer arising in the bladder constituted most of the 29 patients. Analyses used blood from 3 weeks (second dose) and 6 weeks after treatment start.

Study-level points and caveats: Durable-benefit patients showed greater tumor-associated blood clone expansion at 3 weeks.

The protocol was immunoSEQ multiplex PCR, while the TCRdb copy is restricted to in-frame clones and leaves out a portion. Of about 39,000 clones in the sample, approximately 80% were seen once. Trimming took 0 bases from V and 4 from J; bases not matched to a gene: 7. This CDR3 has 16 amino acids. Per germline, CDR1 SGDLS and CDR2 YYNGEE. This TCR derives from a man aged 35 to 55 with urothelial cancer. Sequencing was performed on PBMCs, taken around atezolizumab (anti-PD-L1) treatment. J is TRBJ2-3 and V is TRBV9, with 8 bases identical to TRBD2. The CDR3, as DNA: TGTGCCAGCAGCGTAGGGGTCCGGGGGGGTTCAGATACGCAGTATTTT. Its translation is CASSVGVRGGSDTQYF.